This T cell receptor beta chain came from a study of OX40 agonist ivuxolimab in advanced cancers. Study-wide results and limits: CD4+ and CD8+ blood T cells expanded clonally by week 6 at 0.1 to 3.0 mg/kg. In CD8+ T cells, expanded clones were on average more numerous than in CD4+.

On this clone: Antigen unknown.

Any history of autoimmune disease or systemic immunosuppression disqualified patients. Germline CDR1 is SGHTA and CDR2 is FQGNSA. Deletions cut 1 base from V and 1 base from J, with 7 bases between. The CDR3 consists of 14 residues. The method was immunoSEQ multiplex PCR; TCRdb's version includes in-frame clones alone and lacks a portion of them. The table records around 150,000 clones, 75% to 95% of them present only once. This clonotype was sampled from an adult with an advanced solid tumor such as melanoma, head and neck, liver or kidney cancer. The chain employs TRBV7-2 and TRBJ1-1, with D possibly being TRBD1 (5 bases). The sequences come from CD4+ or CD8+ T cells sorted from blood, collected in a trial of the OX40 agonist ivuxolimab. The CDR3 sequence is CASSLGGQNTEAFF. In nucleotides, the CDR3 is TGTGCCAGCAGCTTAGGCGGACAGAACACTGAAGCTTTCTTT.